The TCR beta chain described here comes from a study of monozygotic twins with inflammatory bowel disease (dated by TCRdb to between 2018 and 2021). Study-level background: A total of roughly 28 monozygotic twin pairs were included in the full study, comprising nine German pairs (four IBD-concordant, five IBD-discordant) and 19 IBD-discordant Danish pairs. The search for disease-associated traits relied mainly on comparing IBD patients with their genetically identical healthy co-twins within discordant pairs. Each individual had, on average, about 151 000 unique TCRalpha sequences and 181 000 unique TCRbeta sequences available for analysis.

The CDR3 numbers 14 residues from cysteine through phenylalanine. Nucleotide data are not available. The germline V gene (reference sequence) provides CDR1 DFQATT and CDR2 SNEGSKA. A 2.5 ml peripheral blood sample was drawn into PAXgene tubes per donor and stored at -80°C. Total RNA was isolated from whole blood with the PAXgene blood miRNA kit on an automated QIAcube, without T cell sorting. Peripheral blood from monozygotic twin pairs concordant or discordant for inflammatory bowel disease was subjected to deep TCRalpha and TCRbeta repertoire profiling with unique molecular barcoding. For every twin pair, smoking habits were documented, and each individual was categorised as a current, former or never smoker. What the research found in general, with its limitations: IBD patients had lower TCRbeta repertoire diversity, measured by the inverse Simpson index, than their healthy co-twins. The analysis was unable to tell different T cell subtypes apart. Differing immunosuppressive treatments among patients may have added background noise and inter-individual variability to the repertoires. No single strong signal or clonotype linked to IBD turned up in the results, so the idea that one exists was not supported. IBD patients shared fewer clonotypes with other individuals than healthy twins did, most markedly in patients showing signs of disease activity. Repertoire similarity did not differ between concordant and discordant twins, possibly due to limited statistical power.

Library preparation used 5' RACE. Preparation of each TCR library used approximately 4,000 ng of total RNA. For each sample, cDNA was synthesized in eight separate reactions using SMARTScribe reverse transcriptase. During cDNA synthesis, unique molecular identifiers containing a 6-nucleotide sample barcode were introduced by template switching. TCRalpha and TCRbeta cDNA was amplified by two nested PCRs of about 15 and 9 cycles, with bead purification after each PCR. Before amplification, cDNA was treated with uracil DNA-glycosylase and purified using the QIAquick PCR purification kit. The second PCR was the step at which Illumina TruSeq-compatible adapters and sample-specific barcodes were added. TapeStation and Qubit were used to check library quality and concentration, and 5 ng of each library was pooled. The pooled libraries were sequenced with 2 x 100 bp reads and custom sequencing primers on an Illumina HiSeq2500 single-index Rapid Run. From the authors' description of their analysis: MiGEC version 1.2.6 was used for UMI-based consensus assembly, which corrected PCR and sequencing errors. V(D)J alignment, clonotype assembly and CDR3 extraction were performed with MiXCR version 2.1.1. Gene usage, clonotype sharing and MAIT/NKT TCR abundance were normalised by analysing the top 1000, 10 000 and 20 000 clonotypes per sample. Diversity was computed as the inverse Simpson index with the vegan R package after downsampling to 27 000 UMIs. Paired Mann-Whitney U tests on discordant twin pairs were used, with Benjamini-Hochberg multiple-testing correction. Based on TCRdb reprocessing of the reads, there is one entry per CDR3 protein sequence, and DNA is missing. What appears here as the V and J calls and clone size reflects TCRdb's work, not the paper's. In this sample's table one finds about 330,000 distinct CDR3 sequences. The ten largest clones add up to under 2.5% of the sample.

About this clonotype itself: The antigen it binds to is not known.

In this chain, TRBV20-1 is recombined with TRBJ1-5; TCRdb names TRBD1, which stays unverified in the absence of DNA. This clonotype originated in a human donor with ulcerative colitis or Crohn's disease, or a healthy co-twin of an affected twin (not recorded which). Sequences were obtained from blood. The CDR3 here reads CSARDRAGGQPQHF.